Below, 30 T cell receptor beta chains from the same sample are listed, as sequenced in a study of Tregs in tolerant kidney transplant recipients. Mixed chimerism was transient after nonmyeloablative marrow transplants from related graft donors. Clones were read by immunoSEQ multiplex PCR, and TCRdb kept only the in-frame ones, dropping some. Found here are about 5,300 clones; the top ten clones hold 5.5% to 7.5%. Sample: CD4+ T cells from blood (PBMCs), taken approximately 14 months after the transplant. Receptors were obtained from a human patient who received a combined kidney and bone marrow transplant. Some T cells may be the graft donor's.

Concerning this clone: The sequence runs out 3 residues before the end of the CDR3; the remainder is reconstructed from the germline J gene. This chain links TRBV11-2 with TRBJ1-1; TRBD1 matches at 7 bases. This CDR3 is built from 14 residues. Germline loops: CDR1 SGHAT, CDR2 FQNNGV. Trimming at V came to 4 bases and at J to 5 bases, leaving 7 bases not matched to a gene. The CDR3: CASSSTGIGTEAFF. The CDR3 DNA, read in part, is TGTGCCAGCAGCTCGACAGGGATAGGGACTGAA.

Considering frequency, this clone is medium-sized (0.01 to 0.1%). The read ends 3 residues shy of where the CDR3 ends; the end is completed using the germline J gene. The chain is built from TRBV19 and TRBJ1-1; D call uncertain. Germline assignment: CDR1 LNHDA and CDR2 SQIVND (reference sequence). The CDR3 runs 14 residues. CDR3 DNA (partial): TGTGCCAGTATGAGTATCGGAGTCGAAGGGGAA. Its translation: CASMSIGVEGE. The whole CDR3 protein reads CASMSIGVEGEAFF.

To note about this clone: The missing CDR3 end, 3 residues past where the read stops, is filled in from the germline J gene. The chain combines TRBV2 with TRBJ1-5, with D possibly matching TRBD1 (6 bases). The CDR3 is 14 residues long. Germline V gene lookup returns CDR1 SNHLY and CDR2 FYNNEI. V gave up 6 bases and J gave up 2 bases, with 11 bases separating them. The CDR3 loop reads CASSLQGGNQPQHF. The part of the CDR3 DNA that was read is TGTGCCAGCAGCCTACAGGGTGGCAATCAGCCC.

With respect to this clone: The CDR3 end lies 3 residues beyond the end of the read and is filled in from the germline J gene. This chain links TRBV7-8 with TRBJ1-5; D might be TRBD1 (5 bases). Germline V CDR1 and CDR2: SGHVS, FQNEAQ. Trimming took 1 base from V and 6 from J, leaving 7 bases between them. CDR3 length: 13 amino acids. CDR3 protein: CASSLVRVQPQHF. CDR3 DNA (partial): TGTGCCAGCAGCTTAGTCAGGGTTCAGCCC.

In the case of this clone: The sequence runs out 3 residues before the end of the CDR3; the remainder is reconstructed from the germline J gene. The chain carries TRBV20-1 and TRBJ1-5; TRBD1 agrees at 9 bases. The CDR3 covers 16 residues. J gave up 9 bases and V 2 bases, and 14 bases lay outside the gene matches. The germline V gene has CDR1 DFQATT and CDR2 SNEGSKA (reference sequence). The CDR3 loop is CSARPLEDRGKGPQHF. CDR3 bases read: TGCAGTGCTAGACCCTTGGAGGACAGGGGTAAGGGGCCC.

To note about this clone: The CDR3 end is not reached by the read, which stops 3 residues before it; the germline J gene fills it in. V is TRBV19 and J is TRBJ1-6; D is unclear. Trimming left V 1 base short and J 8 bases short, with 12 bases between. The germline gives CDR1 LNHDA, CDR2 SQIVND (reference sequence). CDR3 length: 15 amino acids. CDR3 protein: CASSIVPTADSPLHF. Partial CDR3 DNA: TGTGCCAGTAGTATAGTACCCACGGCGGATTCACCC.

Turning to this clone: The sequenced fragment ends 3 residues before the CDR3 boundary, so the rest is inferred from the germline J gene. V gene TRBV18 combines with J gene TRBJ2-7; 10 bases align to TRBD2. Unmatched junction bases numbered 10, after V lost 6 bases and J lost 5 bases. CDR3 length equals 15 residues. CDR1 and CDR2 from the germline V gene are KGHSH and LQKENI. CDR3 DNA, as far as it was read: TGTGCCAGCTCGGTCGTTCTAGCGGGGGTTCACGAG. It yields the protein CASSVVLAGVHE. The entire CDR3 is CASSVVLAGVHEQYF.

Comment on this clone: Read data end 3 residues before the CDR3 end; the end is taken from the germline J gene. This sequence joins TRBV30 and TRBJ1-3, with D possibly being TRBD1 (5 bases). In germline, CDR1 is GTSNPN, CDR2 SVGIG (reference sequence). The CDR3 contains 17 residues. V lost 5 bases to trimming and J lost 0 bases, with 20 bases between them. CDR3 bases read: TGTGCCTGGGTCGGCAGGGACTTTATTCTCTCTGGAAACACC. This encodes CAWVGRDFILSGNT. The complete CDR3 protein is CAWVGRDFILSGNTIYF.

As regards this clone: The CDR3 end falls 3 residues outside the read, so it is completed with the germline J gene. The chain links TRBV20-1 to TRBJ1-5, with 8 positions matching TRBD1. The CDR3 totals 14 residues. V dropped 0 bases and J dropped 4; count of bases not matched to a gene: 2. Germline CDR1 reads DFQATT; CDR2 reads SNEGSKA (reference sequence). The sequenced part of the CDR3 DNA is TGCAGTGCTAGAGACAGGGGGCTAAATCAGCCC. Translated, it gives CSARDRGLNQP. The CDR3 reads in full as CSARDRGLNQPQHF.

Concerning this clone: The read stops 3 residues short of the end of the CDR3; the missing end is completed from the germline J gene. The chain recombines TRBV10-3 with TRBJ2-7; D gene uncertain. CDR1 is ENHRY and CDR2 is SYGVKD in the germline V gene. This CDR3 contains 12 residues. V was pared by 6 bases and J by 0 bases, with 6 bases between. The CDR3 bases that were read are TGTGCCATCAGAGGGTACTCCTACGAG. It yields the protein CAIRGYSYE. The whole CDR3 protein is CAIRGYSYEQYF.

The chain's CDR3 is CASSMGGQGRGGYTF. CDR3 DNA (partial): TGTGCCAGTAGTATGGGTGGGCAGGGGAGAGGTGGC. This chain links TRBV19 with TRBJ1-2; TRBD1 might be the D (6 bases). The read comes to an end 3 residues before the CDR3 does, leaving the germline J gene to fill in the end. V lost 3 bases and J 7 bases, leaving 18 bases between the germline ends. This CDR3 spans 15 amino acids. In germline, CDR1 is LNHDA, CDR2 SQIVND (reference sequence).

As regards this clone: The CDR3 end lies 3 residues beyond the end of the read and is filled in from the germline J gene. The V gene is TRBV20-1, the J gene TRBJ2-3; 7 bases are shared with TRBD2. Germline V CDR1 and CDR2: DFQATT, SNEGSKA (reference sequence). After removal of 6 bases from V and 0 bases from J, the junction contained 3 bases not matched to a gene. This CDR3 comprises 13 residues. The CDR3 is CSAGRTSTDTQYF. The CDR3 DNA, read in part, is TGCAGTGCCGGGAGGACTAGCACAGATACG.

With respect to this clone: The CDR3 goes on 3 residues after the read ends, and that part is filled in from the germline J gene. The chain carries TRBV7-2 and TRBJ2-7, with D tentatively TRBD2 (6 bases). Germline loops: CDR1 SGHTA, CDR2 FQGNSA. The CDR3 covers 13 residues. Deletions cut 0 bases from V and 4 bases from J, with 7 bases between. The CDR3: CASSLAGGYEQYF. The sequenced part of the CDR3 DNA is TGTGCCAGCAGCTTAGCTGGGGGGTACGAG.

On this clone itself: From the germline J gene comes the end of the CDR3, since the read stops 3 residues before it. This chain uses TRBV4-1 with TRBJ2-7; D unresolved. The CDR3 has 13 amino acids. The germline V gene encodes CDR1 MGHRA and CDR2 YSYEKL. The germline V and J ends were trimmed by 1 base and 5 bases, with 9 bases remaining between them. The covered CDR3 bases are TGCGCCAGCAGCCAAGTTGCGCCCAACGAG. Translating gives CASSQVAPNE. The full-length CDR3 reads as CASSQVAPNEQYF.

On this clone itself: From the germline J gene comes the end of the CDR3, since the read stops 3 residues before it. V and J are TRBV18 and TRBJ1-5; 10 bases align to TRBD1. This CDR3 comprises 14 residues. V was clipped by 4 bases and J by 5 bases; unmatched bases: 2. Germline CDR1 reads KGHSH; CDR2 reads LQKENI. The part of the CDR3 DNA that was read is TGTGCCAGCTCACGGGACAGGGGATATCAGCCC. Its protein product is CASSRDRGYQP. The whole CDR3 reads CASSRDRGYQPQHF.

Details on this clone: The read falls 3 residues short of the CDR3 end, and the missing part is taken from the germline J gene. The chain combines TRBV5-6 with TRBJ2-7; D is perhaps TRBD1 (5 bases). The CDR3 loop spans 14 amino acids. Trimming shortened V by 2 bases and J by 5 bases, and 14 bases separated the two germline ends. Germline lookup yields CDR1 SGHDT and CDR2 YYEEEE. CDR3 region: CASSFWQGGDEQYF. Incomplete CDR3 DNA: TGTGCCAGCAGCTTCTGGCAGGGCGGCGACGAG.

To note about this clone: The read terminates 3 residues before the CDR3 end, so the remaining end is supplied by the germline J gene. The J gene is TRBJ2-3, the V gene TRBV7-7; 13 nucleotides align to TRBD2. The CDR3 totals 15 residues. V was pared by 5 bases and J by 3 bases, with 2 bases of the junction left unmatched. Looked up from germline, CDR1 is SSHAT and CDR2 is FNYEAQ (reference sequence). The covered CDR3 bases are TGTGCCAGCAGCCCGACTAGCGGGAGGACAGATACG. As protein: CASSPTSGRTDT. In full, the CDR3 is CASSPTSGRTDTQYF. Complete variable domain (other parts from reference TRBV7-7 and TRBJ2-3): GAGVSQSPRYKVTKRGQDVTLRCDPISSHATLYWYQQALGQGPEFLTYFNYEAQPDKSGLPSDRFSAERPEGSISTLTIQRTEQRDSAMYRCASSPTSGRTDTQYFGPGTRLTVL.

Details on this clone: The DNA ends 3 residues before the CDR3 does, and the rest of the CDR3 is filled in from the germline J gene. This chain uses TRBV20-1 with TRBJ1-2, with D maybe TRBD1 (5 bases). There are 16 residues in the CDR3. The germline V gene encodes CDR1 DFQATT and CDR2 SNEGSKA (reference sequence). V lost 0 bases, J lost 3 bases, and 17 bases lay in between. The CDR3 reads CSARDLGARGYYGYTF. The CDR3 bases that were read are TGCAGTGCTAGAGATCTCGGAGCGCGGGGGTACTATGGC.

About this clone itself: The read terminates 3 residues ahead of where the CDR3 ends, so the germline J gene completes it. This sequence joins TRBV7-9 and TRBJ1-2; 7 bases align to TRBD1. Germline V gene lookup returns CDR1 SEHNR and CDR2 FQNEAQ (reference sequence). The CDR3 length is 13 residues. CDR3 in amino acids: CASSLAGQAGYTF. CDR3 DNA, as far as it was read: TGTGCCAGCAGCTTAGCAGGACAGGCGGGC. The full variable domain, completed using reference TRBV7-9 and TRBJ1-2, is DTGVSQNPRHKITKRGQNVTFRCDPISEHNRLYWYRQTLGQGPEFLTYFQNEAQLEKSRLLSDRFSAERPKGSFSTLEIQRTEQGDSAMYLCASSLAGQAGYTFGSGTRLTVV.

As regards this clone: With the read ending 3 residues before the CDR3 end, the germline J gene is used to fill in that end. The genes are TRBV29-1 and TRBJ2-7; D is unresolved. V gave up 3 bases and J gave up 5 bases, with 11 bases separating them. The CDR3 spans 12 residues. Germline V CDR1 and CDR2: SQVTM, ANQGSEA. Incomplete CDR3 DNA: TGCAGCGTTGATGAGGTTTCGAACGAG. This sequence encodes CSVDEVSNE. The complete CDR3 protein is CSVDEVSNEQYF.

For this clone: The read ends 3 residues early relative to the CDR3; the germline J gene fills the gap. This rearrangement joins TRBV6-1 to TRBJ2-5; no clear D gene. Deletions cut 3 bases from V and 2 bases from J, with 7 bases between. CDR1 is MNHNS and CDR2 is SASEGT in the germline V gene. The CDR3 spans 13 residues. The sequenced part of the CDR3 DNA is TGTGCCAGCAGTGAGCGGCCTCAAGAGACC. Translated, it gives CASSERPQET. The whole CDR3 region reads CASSERPQETQYF.

This clone is medium-sized by frequency. The sequenced CDR3 bases are TGTGCCAGCAGCCAAGGACACGGGGGTGGGACTGAA. Protein product: CASSQGHGGGTE. The whole CDR3 sequence reads CASSQGHGGGTEAFF. V usage is TRBV14 and J usage is TRBJ1-1; a weak D match, TRBD1 (5 bases). The observed sequence ends 3 residues before the CDR3 terminus, with the missing tail filled in from the germline J gene. CDR3 size: 15 residues. CDR1 and CDR2 (germline): SGHDN, FVKESK. V lost 1 base to trimming and J lost 5 bases, with 14 bases between them.

On this clone: With the read ending 3 residues before the CDR3 end, the germline J gene is used to fill in that end. This chain uses TRBV19 with TRBJ1-5; possible D gene TRBD1, 5 bases. The CDR3 totals 16 residues. Trimming removed 8 bases at V and 0 bases at J, with 17 bases between. The V gene's germline CDR1 is LNHDA and CDR2 SQIVND (reference sequence). The CDR3 here is CASAKWGVSSNQPQHF. The covered CDR3 bases are TGTGCCAGTGCCAAATGGGGGGTCTCTAGCAATCAGCCC. The variable domain in full, completed from reference TRBV19 and TRBJ1-5, reads DGGITQSPKYLFRKEGQNVTLSCEQNLNHDAMYWYRQDPGQGLRLIYYSQIVNDFQKGDIAEGYSVSREKKESFPLTVTSAQKNPTAFYLCASAKWGVSSNQPQHFGDGTRLSIL.

By frequency, this clone is medium-sized. The read halts 3 residues ahead of the CDR3 end, with the missing end drawn from the germline J gene. This rearrangement joins TRBV19 to TRBJ2-1, with 10 bases that match TRBD2. Trimming at V came to 6 bases and at J to 6 bases, leaving 11 bases not matched to a gene. The CDR3 length is 16 residues. Germline CDR1 is LNHDA and CDR2 is SQIVND (reference sequence). Incomplete CDR3 DNA: TGTGCCAGTAGACCCCGAGCGGGGGGGCCTGTCAATGAG. The encoded protein is CASRPRAGGPVNE. Given in full, the CDR3 is CASRPRAGGPVNEQFF.

Notes on this clone: The CDR3 end lies 3 residues beyond the end of the read and is filled in from the germline J gene. The gene calls are TRBV7-6 and TRBJ2-2; D possibly corresponds to TRBD1 (5 bases). Germline V lookup: CDR1 SGHVS, CDR2 FNYEAQ. V shed 5 bases and J shed 4 bases, with 8 bases lying between them. The CDR3 contains 13 residues. The CDR3 bases that were read are TGTGCCAGCAGCGAAGGGGTCACCGGGGAG. This sequence encodes CASSEGVTGE. The entire CDR3 protein is CASSEGVTGELFF.

With regard to this clone: The sequenced fragment ends 3 residues before the CDR3 boundary, so the rest is inferred from the germline J gene. The J gene is TRBJ1-2, the V gene TRBV2; TRBD1 matches at 8 bases. The V and J ends lost 6 bases and 5 bases, in that order; junction bases with no gene match: 2. Germline V gives CDR1 SNHLY, CDR2 FYNNEI. The CDR3 is made up of 12 amino acids. CDR3 amino acids: CASSRQGYGYTF. CDR3 bases read: TGTGCCAGCAGCCGACAGGGGTATGGC. The entire variable domain, with the rest obtained from reference TRBV2 and TRBJ1-2, is as follows: EPEVTQTPSHQVTQMGQEVILRCVPISNHLYFYWYRQILGQKVEFLVSFYNNEISEKSEIFDDQFSVERPDGSNFTLKIRSTKLEDSAMYFCASSRQGYGYTFGSGTRLTVV.

Notes on this clone: The read stops 3 residues short of the end of the CDR3; the missing end is completed from the germline J gene. The V gene is TRBV2, the J gene TRBJ2-1; tentatively, D is TRBD2 (6 bases). CDR3 size: 15 residues. Germline CDR1 and CDR2: SNHLY and FYNNEI. The ends were cut back, 4 bases at V and 5 bases at J, with 15 bases in the middle. CDR3: CASSGRGNEHNEQFF. The DNA read from the CDR3 is TGTGCCAGCAGTGGGCGGGGTAATGAGCACAATGAG.

Concerning this clone: The CDR3 goes on 3 residues after the read ends, and that part is filled in from the germline J gene. J is TRBJ1-6 and V is TRBV7-8; tentative D call: TRBD1 (5 bases). Germline assignment: CDR1 SGHVS and CDR2 FQNEAQ. Between the trimmed V and J ends, which lost 1 base and 10 bases, there was a span of 8 bases. This CDR3 contains 13 residues. CDR3 protein: CASSLGGESPLHF. The covered CDR3 bases are TGTGCCAGCAGCTTAGGAGGGGAATCACCC.

Concerning this clone: The missing CDR3 end, 3 residues past where the read stops, is filled in from the germline J gene. V is TRBV5-1 and J is TRBJ2-1; 9 bases are a match to TRBD2. V dropped 3 bases and J dropped 6; count of bases not matched to a gene: 10. The CDR3 runs to 16 residues. Germline V CDR1 and CDR2: SGHRS, YFSETQ. CDR3 region: CASSSARLAGANEQFF. The CDR3 bases that were read are TGCGCCAGCAGCTCCGCTCGTTTAGCGGGGGCCAATGAG. Supplemented by reference TRBV5-1 and TRBJ2-1, the full variable domain reads KAGVTQTPRYLIKTRGQQVTLSCSPISGHRSVSWYQQTPGQGLQFLFEYFSETQRNKGNFPGRFSGRQFSNSRSEMNVSTLELGDSALYLCASSSARLAGANEQFFGPGTRLTVL.

For this clone: The CDR3 end falls 3 residues outside the read, so it is completed with the germline J gene. V is TRBV6-2 or TRBV6-3 and J is TRBJ2-1; 9 bases line up with TRBD2. The germline CDR1 and CDR2 sequences are MNHEY and SVGEGT. The CDR3 totals 17 residues. V lost 6 bases to trimming and J lost 3 bases; unmatched junction nucleotides: 12. CDR3 bases read: TGTGCCAGCAGACAAATAGCGGGAGCCCTTAACTACAATGAG. Encoded protein: CASRQIAGALNYNE. The whole CDR3 reads CASRQIAGALNYNEQFF.